The 7 T cell receptor beta chains below all came from one sample that was sequenced in a study of early T cells in non-severe SARS-CoV-2 infection. MiXCR was run by TCRdb on the 5' RACE reads, yielding one entry per CDR3 protein. The data hold 65,000 to 75,000 distinct CDR3 sequences, with roughly 4.9% observed a single time. The sequences come from whole blood, collected at baseline. These TCRs come from an adult who was a healthcare worker with PCR-confirmed SARS-CoV-2 infection or an uninfected control (not recorded which). The donor label of this sample is uncertain.

This clonotype was seen repeatedly, ten times or more. This chain links TRBV20-1 with TRBJ2-3, with D possibly TRBD2 on 6 matching bases. This CDR3 is 13 amino acids long. Germline V lookup: CDR1 DFQATT, CDR2 SNEGSKA (reference sequence). Trimming removed 3 bases at V and 1 base at J, with 8 bases between. CDR3 nucleotide sequence: TGCAGTGCTAGTTTAGCGGGCACAGATACGCAGTATTTT. Translating gives CSASLAGTDTQYF.

This clonotype was seen repeatedly, ten times or more. The CDR3 DNA reads as TGTGCCAGCAGTTACTCGAGCGCAGGGGGTTACAATCAGCCCCAGCATTTT. Residues: CASSYSSAGGYNQPQHF. J is TRBJ1-5 and V is TRBV6-5; 7 bases agree with TRBD1. J lost 3 bases, V lost 0 bases, and 8 bases had no gene match. The germline CDR1 and CDR2 sequences are MNHEY and SVGAGI. The CDR3 extends over 17 amino acids.

This clonotype appeared a few times. This chain connects TRBV5-1 to TRBJ1-1; 10 bases map to TRBD1. V dropped 4 bases and J dropped 2; count of bases not matched to a gene: 5. This CDR3 has 15 amino acids. CDR1 SGHRS and CDR2 YFSETQ come from the germline V gene. The CDR3: CASSRGTGDNTEAFF. In nucleotides, the CDR3 is TGCGCCAGCAGCCGGGGGACAGGGGATAACACTGAAGCTTTCTTT.

The V call is TRBV2, the J call TRBJ1-5; D is unclear. V lost 7 bases to trimming and J lost 6 bases, with 16 bases between them. The germline gives CDR1 SNHLY, CDR2 FYNNEI. The CDR3 loop spans 14 amino acids. The CDR3 loop is CASTFSGAGQPQHF. The CDR3 region has the DNA TGTGCCAGCACCTTCAGTGGTGCAGGTCAGCCCCAGCATTTT.

This clonotype was detected only a few times. The chain recombines TRBV27 with TRBJ1-6; a weak D match, TRBD1 (6 bases). Germline values: CDR1 MNHEY, CDR2 SMNVEV (reference sequence). The CDR3 sequence is 16 residues long. The V end lost 3 bases, the J end lost 7 bases, and 16 bases lay between the germline ends. The CDR3 protein is CASSFAAGAKNSPLHF. The CDR3 nucleotides are TGTGCCAGCAGTTTCGCGGCAGGGGCCAAAAATTCACCCCTCCACTTT.

A few counts support this clonotype. The chain is built from TRBV6-6 and TRBJ1-5, with 11 nucleotides matching TRBD1. V shed 3 bases and J 0 bases; nucleotides not matched to a gene: 4. The CDR3 sequence is 17 residues long. Germline V gene sequence: CDR1 MNHNY, CDR2 SVGAGI (reference sequence). CDR3 residues: CASSYDGQGASNQPQHF. The DNA of the CDR3 is TGTGCCAGCAGTTATGATGGACAGGGGGCTAGCAATCAGCCCCAGCATTTT.

This clonotype was seen repeatedly, ten times or more. The rearrangement joins TRBV20-1 to TRBJ1-2, with TRBD1 identical over 9 bases. The CDR3 consists of 13 residues. CDR1 and CDR2 from the germline V gene are DFQATT and SNEGSKA (reference sequence). V shed 4 bases and J 4 bases; nucleotides not matched to a gene: 4. The DNA for the CDR3 is TGCAGTGCTAAGGTGGGACAGGGCTATGGCTACACCTTC. Protein: CSAKVGQGYGYTF.